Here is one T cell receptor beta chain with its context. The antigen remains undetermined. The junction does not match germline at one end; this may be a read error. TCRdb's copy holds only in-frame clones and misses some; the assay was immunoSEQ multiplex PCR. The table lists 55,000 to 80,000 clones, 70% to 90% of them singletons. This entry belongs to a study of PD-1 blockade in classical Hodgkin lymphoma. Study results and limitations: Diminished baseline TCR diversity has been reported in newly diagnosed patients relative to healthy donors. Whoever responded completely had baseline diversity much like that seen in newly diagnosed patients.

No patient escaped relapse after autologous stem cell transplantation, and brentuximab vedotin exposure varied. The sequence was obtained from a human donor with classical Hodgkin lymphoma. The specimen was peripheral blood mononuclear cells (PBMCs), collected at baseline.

CDR3 bases: TGCGCCAGCAGCCCATACAGCGGGGGGGCCTCCCACGAGCAGTACTTC. It specifies CASSPYSGGASHEQYF. This rearrangement joins TRBV5-1 to TRBJ2-7, with 10 bases that match TRBD2. Germline CDR1 SGHRS, CDR2 YFSETQ. This CDR3 is 16 amino acids long.